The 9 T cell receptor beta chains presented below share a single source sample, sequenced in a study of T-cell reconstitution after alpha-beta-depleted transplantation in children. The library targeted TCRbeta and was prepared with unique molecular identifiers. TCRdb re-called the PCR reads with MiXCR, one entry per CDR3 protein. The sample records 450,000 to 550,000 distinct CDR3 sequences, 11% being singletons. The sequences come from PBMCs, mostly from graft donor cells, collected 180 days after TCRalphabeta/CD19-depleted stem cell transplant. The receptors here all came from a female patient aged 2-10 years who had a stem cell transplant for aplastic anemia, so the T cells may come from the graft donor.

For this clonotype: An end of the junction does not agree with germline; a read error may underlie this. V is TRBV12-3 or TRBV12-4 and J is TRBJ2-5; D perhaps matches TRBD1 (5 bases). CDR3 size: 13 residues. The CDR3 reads CACSFAGRETQYF. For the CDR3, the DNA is TGTGCCTGCAGTTTCGCAGGGCGAGAGACCCAGTACTTC.

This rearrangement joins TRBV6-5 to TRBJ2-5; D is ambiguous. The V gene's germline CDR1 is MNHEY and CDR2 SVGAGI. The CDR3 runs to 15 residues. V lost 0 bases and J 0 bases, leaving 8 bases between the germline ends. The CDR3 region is CASSYSPRHQETQYF. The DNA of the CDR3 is TGTGCCAGCAGTTACTCGCCTAGACACCAAGAGACCCAGTACTTC.

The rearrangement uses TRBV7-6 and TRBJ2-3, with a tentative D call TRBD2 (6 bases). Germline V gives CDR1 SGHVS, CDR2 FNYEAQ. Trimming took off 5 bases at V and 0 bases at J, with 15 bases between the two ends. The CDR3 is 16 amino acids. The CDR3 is CASSLPAGPSTDTQYF. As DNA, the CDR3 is TGTGCCAGCAGCCTCCCGGCGGGGCCTAGCACAGATACGCAGTATTTT.

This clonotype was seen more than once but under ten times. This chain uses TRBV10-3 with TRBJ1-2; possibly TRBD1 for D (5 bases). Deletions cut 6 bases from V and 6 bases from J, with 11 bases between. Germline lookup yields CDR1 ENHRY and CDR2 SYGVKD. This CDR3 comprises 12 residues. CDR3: CAIRLGTDGYTF. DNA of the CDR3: TGTGCCATCAGACTCGGGACGGATGGCTACACCTTC.

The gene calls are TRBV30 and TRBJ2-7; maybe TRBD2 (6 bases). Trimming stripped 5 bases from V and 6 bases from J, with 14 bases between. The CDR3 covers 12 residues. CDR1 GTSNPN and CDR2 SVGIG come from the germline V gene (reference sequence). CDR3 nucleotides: TGTGCCTGGGACACGGCGGGGCCCGAGCAGTACGTC. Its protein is CAWDTAGPEQYV.

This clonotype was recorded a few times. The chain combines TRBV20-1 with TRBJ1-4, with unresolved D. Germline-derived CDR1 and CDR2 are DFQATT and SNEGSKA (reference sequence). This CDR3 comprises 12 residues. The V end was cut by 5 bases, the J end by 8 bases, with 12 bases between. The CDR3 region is CSAWTPGEKLFF. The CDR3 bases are TGCAGTGCTTGGACTCCCGGGGAAAAACTGTTTTTT.

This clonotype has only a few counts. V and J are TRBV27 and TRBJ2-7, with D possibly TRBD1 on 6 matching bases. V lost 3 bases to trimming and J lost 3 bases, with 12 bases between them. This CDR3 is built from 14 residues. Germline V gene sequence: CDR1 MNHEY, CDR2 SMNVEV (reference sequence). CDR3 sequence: CASSFRQGFYEQYV. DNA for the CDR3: TGTGCCAGCAGTTTCAGGCAGGGGTTCTACGAGCAGTACGTC.

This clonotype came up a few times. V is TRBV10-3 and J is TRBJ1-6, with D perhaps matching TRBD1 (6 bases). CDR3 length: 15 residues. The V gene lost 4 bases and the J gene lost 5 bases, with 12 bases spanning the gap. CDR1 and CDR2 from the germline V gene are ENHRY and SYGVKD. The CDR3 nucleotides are TGTGCCATCAGTGGGCAGGGACAAGATAATTCACCCCTCCACTTT. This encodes CAISGQGQDNSPLHF.

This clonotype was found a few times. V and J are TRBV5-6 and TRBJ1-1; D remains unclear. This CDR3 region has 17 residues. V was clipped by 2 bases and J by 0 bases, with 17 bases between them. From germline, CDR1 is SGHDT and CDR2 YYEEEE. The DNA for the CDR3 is TGTGCCAGCAGCTTAAGTGAACGCCGGACCATGAACACTGAAGCTTTCTTT. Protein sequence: CASSLSERRTMNTEAFF.